The 10 T cell receptor beta chains presented below share a single source sample, sequenced in a study of T-cell memory formation after mild COVID-19. One entry per CDR3 protein results from TCRdb running MiXCR on the 5' RACE reads. Of 100,000 to 120,000 distinct CDR3 sequences detected, 18% appear once; the ten largest clones hold roughly 6%. Specimen: PBMCs or a T cell subset sorted from them (not recorded which). The receptors stem from a man between 18 and 35 years old who had mild COVID-19 (a few samples of this study predate the infection). Cell type and time point are not known.

This clonotype was detected many times. The chain links TRBV5-1 to TRBJ2-3; TRBD2 matches 14 bases. CDR1 and CDR2 (germline): SGHRS, YFSETQ. The CDR3 runs to 14 residues. V lost 7 bases and J lost 8; bases outside the gene matches: 6. The CDR3 sequence is CASSGLAGGSTQYF. CDR3 bases: TGCGCCAGCTCCGGACTAGCGGGGGGCAGTACGCAGTATTTT.

Ten or more counts support this clonotype. The chain links TRBV5-5 to TRBJ1-5; possible D gene TRBD1, 5 bases. V was shortened by 3 bases and J by 9 bases, with 13 bases between the two germline ends. Germline CDR1 SGHKS, CDR2 YYEKEE (reference sequence). The CDR3 spans 13 residues. CDR3 in DNA: TGTGCCAGCAGCTCCCTAGTGGGGGGGCCCCAGCATTTT. It encodes CASSSLVGGPQHF.

The genes are TRBV6-1 and TRBJ1-1; D unclear. Per germline, CDR1 MNHNS and CDR2 SASEGT. The CDR3 is made up of 13 amino acids. V shed 8 bases and J shed 0 bases, with 10 bases lying between them. The CDR3 region has the DNA TGTGCCAGCTCCTCTAGATTGAACACTGAAGCTTTCTTT. Its protein is CASSSRLNTEAFF.

This clonotype was counted only a few times. The rearrangement joins TRBV2 to TRBJ1-1; unclear D gene. The V gene's germline CDR1 is SNHLY and CDR2 FYNNEI. The length of the CDR3 is 12 residues. Between the trimmed V and J ends, which lost 8 bases and 4 bases, there was a span of 11 bases. CDR3: CASFRVGTEAFF. Here the CDR3 DNA reads TGTGCCAGCTTCCGGGTGGGCACTGAAGCTTTCTTT.

This clonotype was found a few times. The rearrangement joins TRBV4-2 to TRBJ2-7, with 11 bases matching TRBD1. Germline V gene data show CDR1 as LGHNA and CDR2 as YNFKEQ. The trim removed 9 bases at V and 5 bases at J, leaving 12 bases unmatched. This CDR3 has 15 residues. The CDR3 nucleotides are TGTGCCAGTACGATCCGGGACAGGGGGTTCCACGAGCAGTACTTC. Translating gives CASTIRDRGFHEQYF.

This chain links TRBV4-1 with TRBJ1-1; TRBD1 aligns across 7 bases. Trimming cost V 3 bases and J 4 bases; bases outside gene matches: 8. Germline values: CDR1 MGHRA, CDR2 YSYEKL. The CDR3 length is 15 residues. CDR3: CASSHIRQGGTEAFF. CDR3 in DNA: TGCGCCAGCAGCCACATTAGACAGGGAGGCACTGAAGCTTTCTTT.

The V call is TRBV28, the J call TRBJ2-1; 9 bases line up with TRBD1. Germline V gene data show CDR1 as MDHEN and CDR2 as SYDVKM. The CDR3 extends over 15 amino acids. V shed 2 bases, J shed 4 bases, and the junction held 3 bases outside the gene matches. The CDR3 sequence is CASSLAGQGYNEQFF. The CDR3 nucleotides read TGTGCCAGCAGTTTAGCGGGACAGGGTTACAATGAGCAGTTCTTC.

This clonotype occurred a few times. The chain joins TRBV5-6 to TRBJ2-5; TRBD1 agrees at 9 bases. The CDR3 is 15 residues long. The ends lost 4 bases at V and 5 bases at J; junction bases unmatched: 9. CDR1 is SGHDT, CDR2 YYEEEE, per germline. CDR3 protein: CASSRRTGAGETQYF. CDR3 DNA sequence: TGTGCCAGCAGCCGTCGGACAGGGGCGGGCGAGACCCAGTACTTC.

This clonotype was counted between two and nine times. The chain carries TRBV27 and TRBJ2-1; D is undetermined. The ends were cut back, 6 bases at V and 8 bases at J, with 17 bases in the middle. This CDR3 region has 14 residues. Germline V gene sequence: CDR1 MNHEY, CDR2 SMNVEV (reference sequence). The CDR3 bases are TGTGCCAGCAGACCGGTGAACCGTCTCCATGAGCAGTTCTTC. This encodes CASRPVNRLHEQFF.

V is TRBV5-1 and J is TRBJ1-1; no definite D call. Between the trimmed V and J ends, which lost 4 bases and 1 base, there was a span of 11 bases. In germline, CDR1 is SGHRS, CDR2 YFSETQ. This CDR3 has 14 amino acids. CDR3 sequence: CASSVDGGNTEAFF. CDR3 DNA sequence: TGCGCCAGCAGCGTGGACGGAGGGAACACTGAAGCTTTCTTT.